The 17 T cell receptor beta chains reported below all come from one sample, sequenced in a study of tumor and adjacent non-tumor tissue in lung cancer. TCRbeta libraries were built with three rounds of nested PCR, modified from ARM-PCR. TCRdb reanalysed the multiplex PCR reads using MiXCR and keeps one entry per CDR3 protein. This sample has some 100,000 distinct CDR3 sequences, with roughly 80% found just once. RNA was extracted from bulk tissue without any cell sorting. This non-tumor lung sample came from over 3 cm beyond the tumor edge. The sample comprised distant non-tumor lung tissue. Receptor source: a man in his sixties with small cell lung cancer.

This clonotype appeared a few times. One end of the junction does not line up with germline, which may come from a read error. The J gene is TRBJ2-1, the V gene TRBV6-5; D is perhaps TRBD1 (6 bases). The CDR3 runs 14 residues. The V gene's germline CDR1 is MNHEY and CDR2 SVGAGI. The CDR3 nucleotides are TGTGCCAGCAGTCGACAGGAGTCCTACGATGAGCAGTTCTTC. Amino acid sequence: CASSRQESYDEQFF.

Comment on this clonotype: Because it lacks the conserved phenylalanine or tryptophan at the end, this CDR3 is likely a read error. This rearrangement joins TRBV6-1 to TRBJ2-7; D is unresolved. Germline loops: CDR1 MNHNS, CDR2 SASEGT. The CDR3 totals 16 residues. Trimming shortened V by 4 bases and J by 4 bases, and 20 bases separated the two germline ends. The CDR3 reads CASSGRNTRPHYEQYI. In nucleotides, the CDR3 is TGTGCCAGCAGTGGGAGAAACACCAGGCCCCATTACGAGCAGTACATC.

Regarding this clonotype: Compared with germline, one end of the junction differs, possibly owing to a read error. This chain uses TRBV5-6 with TRBJ1-1; TRBD1 aligns across 7 bases. Germline CDR1 reads SGHDT; CDR2 reads YYEEEE. The CDR3 is made up of 16 amino acids. The CDR3 loop is CAISMASGTANTETFF. CDR3 bases: TGTGCCATCAGCATGGCCTCCGGGACAGCGAACACTGAAACTTTCTTT.

Remarks on this clonotype: No conserved phenylalanine or tryptophan is present at the end of the CDR3, so a read error is the likely explanation. The V call is TRBV11-3, the J call TRBJ2-7, with D possibly being TRBD1 (5 bases). This CDR3 is 15 amino acids long. Deletions cut 1 base from V and 2 bases from J, with 12 bases between. The V gene's germline CDR1 is SGHNT and CDR2 YENEEA. CDR3 loop: CASSLVPGSPYEQYL. In nucleotides, the CDR3 is TGTGCCAGCAGCTTAGTACCAGGGTCCCCCTACGAGCAGTACCTC.

The rearrangement uses TRBV15 and TRBJ1-1, with D uncertain. The CDR3 covers 13 residues. From germline, CDR1 is LNHNV and CDR2 YYDKDF (reference sequence). Trimming took 0 bases from V and 5 from J, leaving 7 bases between them. CDR3 protein: CATSREPGTEAFF. The CDR3, as DNA: TGTGCCACCAGCAGAGAACCCGGGACTGAAGCTTTCTTT. Full variable domain (rest looked up from reference TRBV15 and TRBJ1-1): DAMVIQNPRYQVTQFGKPVTLSCSQTLNHNVMYWYQQKSSQAPKLLFHYYDKDFNNEADTPDNFQSRRPNTSFCFLDIRSPGLGDTAMYLCATSREPGTEAFFGQGTRLTVV.

With regard to this clonotype: This may be a read error: a much more frequent sequence differs by one nucleotide. The missing conserved phenylalanine or tryptophan at the end of this CDR3 makes a read error likely. This chain joins TRBV6-5 and TRBJ1-2, with TRBD1 identical over 9 bases. Germline trimming cut 7 bases from V and 5 bases from J; bases unmatched to any gene: 8. The CDR3 runs 14 residues. Germline V gives CDR1 MNHEY, CDR2 SVGAGI. This chain's CDR3 is CASTKTGTGYGYTL. CDR3 nucleotide sequence: TGTGCCAGCACTAAGACCGGGACAGGGTATGGCTACACCTTA.

In its sample, this clonotype was seen once. A much larger clone differs from this one at a single base, so this may be a read error. The chain is built from TRBV30 and TRBJ2-3; a weak D match, TRBD2 (7 bases). Trimming stripped 4 bases from V and 6 bases from J, with 14 bases between. Germline CDR1 GTSNPN, CDR2 SVGIG (reference sequence). The CDR3 covers 13 residues. The chain's CDR3 is CAWNKGGEDTQYF. The CDR3 DNA reads TGTGCCTGGAACAAGGGGGGGGAGGATACGCAGTATTTT.

Of note for this clonotype: A read error may be the cause here, since a much bigger clone is one base away. The chain links TRBV7-9 to TRBJ2-1; maybe TRBD2 (5 bases). The V gene lost 1 base and the J gene lost 9 bases, with 13 bases spanning the gap. The germline V gene has CDR1 SEHNR and CDR2 FQNEAQ (reference sequence). This CDR3 has 14 amino acids. CDR3 DNA: TGTGCCAGCAGCTTAGGATCGTCCCGGGGTGAGCAGTTCTTC. It specifies CASSLGSSRGEQFF.

The gene calls are TRBV12-3 or TRBV12-4 and TRBJ1-1; tentative D call: TRBD1 (5 bases). This CDR3 has 11 residues. This CDR3 reads CTISYGGEAFF. In DNA, the CDR3 is TGTACCATCAGTTATGGGGGTGAGGCCTTCTTT.

Details on this clonotype: This may be a read error: a much more frequent sequence differs by one nucleotide. This chain connects TRBV5-1 to TRBJ2-2, with 8 nucleotides matching TRBD1. The CDR3 totals 14 residues. In germline, CDR1 is SGHRS, CDR2 YFSETQ. CDR3 amino acids: CASSPGQATGELVF. CDR3 in DNA: TGCGCCAGCAGCCCGGGACAGGCAACCGGGGAGCTGGTTTTT.

This clonotype was found many times. The rearrangement joins TRBV12-3 or TRBV12-4 to TRBJ1-5; D possibly corresponds to TRBD1 (5 bases). V was cut by 8 bases and J by 7 bases, with 18 bases left in between. CDR3 length equals 14 residues. In nucleotides, the CDR3 is TGTGCCAGCCGGAAGGGTGGGGGGAAGCAGCCCCAGCATTTT. Translating gives CASRKGGGKQPQHF.

The rearrangement joins TRBV4-2 to TRBJ2-1; no firm D call. CDR3 length equals 18 residues. Trimming shortened V by 0 bases and J by 16 bases, and 31 bases separated the two germline ends. Germline-derived CDR1 and CDR2 are LGHNA and YNFKEQ. CDR3 in DNA: TGTGCCAGCAGCCAAGATGAGCAGTGGAACTCCGCCTACAATGAGAACTTCTTC. It codes for CASSQDEQWNSAYNENFF.

The chain uses TRBV20-1 and TRBJ2-1, with D perhaps TRBD2 (6 bases). The CDR3 is 13 residues long. The V gene lost 7 bases and the J gene lost 7 bases, with 17 bases spanning the gap. Germline-derived CDR1 and CDR2 are DFQATT and SNEGSKA (reference sequence). The CDR3 DNA is TGCAGTGGTTCGGGCGGGGAATATAATGAGCAGTTCTTC. This sequence encodes CSGSGGEYNEQFF.

Concerning this clonotype itself: The junction and the germline gene differ at one end; a read error may be behind it. The gene calls are TRBV20-1 and TRBJ1-6; possibly TRBD1 for D (5 bases). The germline V gene encodes CDR1 DFQATT and CDR2 SNEGSKA (reference sequence). This CDR3 comprises 17 residues. The CDR3 region is CTARAIGIGDYNSPLHF. The CDR3 bases are TGCACTGCTAGAGCCATAGGGATAGGGGACTATAATTCACCCCTCCACTTT.

The J gene is TRBJ1-5, the V gene TRBV6-1; D might be TRBD1 (6 bases). The J call is uncertain, as TRBJ2-3 better fits the DNA end. CDR1 is MNHNS, CDR2 SASEGT, per germline. The length of the CDR3 is 14 residues. The CDR3 DNA reads as TGTGCCAGCAGTGAGTGGGGGCAGAATCAGTCCCAGTATTTT. This codes for CASSEWGQNQSQYF.

In regard to this clonotype: A read error may explain this, as a much larger clone is one base away. This CDR3 is missing its conserved last phenylalanine or tryptophan, likely due to a read error. V and J are TRBV5-1 and TRBJ2-7, with D possibly being TRBD2 (6 bases). Germline-derived CDR1 and CDR2 are SGHRS and YFSETQ. The V and J ends lost 0 bases and 1 base respectively, with 14 bases between them. This CDR3 region has 16 residues. Here the CDR3 reads CASSLGSRDGSYEQYS. The DNA for the CDR3 is TGCGCCAGCAGCTTGGGGTCGCGGGATGGGTCCTACGAGCAGTACTCC.

The table lists this clonotype with a few counts. One junction end disagrees with the germline gene, perhaps due to a read error. The gene calls are TRBV5-1 and TRBJ2-3; the D gene is possibly TRBD1 (5 bases). Germline loops: CDR1 SGHRS, CDR2 YFSETQ. This CDR3 comprises 15 residues. In DNA, the CDR3 is TGCGCCAGCAGCTTGGACAGGAGAAGCACAGATAGGCAGTATTTT. Translating gives CASSLDRRSTDRQYF.